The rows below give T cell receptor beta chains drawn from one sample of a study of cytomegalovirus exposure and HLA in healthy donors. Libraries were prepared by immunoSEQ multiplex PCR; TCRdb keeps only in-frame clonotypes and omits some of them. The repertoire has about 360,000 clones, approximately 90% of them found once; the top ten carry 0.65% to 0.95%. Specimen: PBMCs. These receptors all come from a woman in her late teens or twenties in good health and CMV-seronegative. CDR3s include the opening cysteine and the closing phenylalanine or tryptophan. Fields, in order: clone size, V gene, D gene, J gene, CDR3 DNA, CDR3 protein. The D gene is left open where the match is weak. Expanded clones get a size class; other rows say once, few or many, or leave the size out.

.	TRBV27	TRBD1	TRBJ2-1	TGTGCCAGCCGAGGGACAGACCTGCTCGCTTCCTACAATGAGCAGTTCTTC	CASRGTDLLASYNEQFF
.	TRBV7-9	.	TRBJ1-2	TGTGCCAGCAGCCTCCCCACGGGTGGCTACACCTTC	CASSLPTGGYTF
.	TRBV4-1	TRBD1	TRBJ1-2	TGCGCCAGCAGCCAAGTCAGGGGGAACGCTGGCTACACCTTC	CASSQVRGNAGYTF
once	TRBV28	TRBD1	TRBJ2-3	TGTGCCAGCAGTACAGGGGCTCGGAATACGCAGTATTTT	CASSTGARNTQYF
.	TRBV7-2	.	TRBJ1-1	TGTGCCAGCAGCTTAGTCCCCTGGACACTGTCGAACACTGAAGCTTTCTTT	CASSLVPWTLSNTEAFF
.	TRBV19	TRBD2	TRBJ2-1	TGTGCCAGTAAAACCGGGACTAGCGGCCACAATGAGCAGTTCTTC	CASKTGTSGHNEQFF
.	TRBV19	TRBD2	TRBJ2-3	TGTGCCAGTAGGGCCGCACACGGGACTAGCAGTACAGATACGCAGTATTTT	CASRAAHGTSSTDTQYF
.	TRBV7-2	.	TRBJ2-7	TGTGCCAGCAGCCCCCGGTCGGGAGACGAGCAGTACTTC	CASSPRSGDEQYF
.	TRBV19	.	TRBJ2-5	TGTGCCAGTACCCCCGGGGGGCCCCAAGAGACCCAGTACTTC	CASTPGGPQETQYF
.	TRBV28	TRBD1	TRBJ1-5	TGTGCCAGCCGCGACGTTCGGACAGGGGCGGACAATCAGCCCCAGCATTTT	CASRDVRTGADNQPQHF
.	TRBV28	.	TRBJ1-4	TGTGCCAGCAGTACCTCGGCCACACCGGGTGAAAAACTGTTTTTT	CASSTSATPGEKLFF
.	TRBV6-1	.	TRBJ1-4	TGTGCCAGTCACAGGGCAACTAATGAAAAACTGTTTTTT	CASHRATNEKLFF
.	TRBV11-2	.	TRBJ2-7	TGTGCCAGCAGCACGCAACCAACAGGGTCCGAGCAGTACTTC	CASSTQPTGSEQYF
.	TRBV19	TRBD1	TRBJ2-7	TGTGCCAGTAGTATAGGGGAAGGGACAGGGCCCTACGAGCAGTACTTC	CASSIGEGTGPYEQYF
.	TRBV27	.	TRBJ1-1	TGTGCCAGCAGTCCCATCAATTTACTCCCGAGGAACACTGAAGCTTTCTTT	CASSPINLLPRNTEAFF
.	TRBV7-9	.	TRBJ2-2	TGTGCCAGCAGCTTAGTCCTAGGAACGAACACCGGGGAGCTGTTTTTT	CASSLVLGTNTGELFF
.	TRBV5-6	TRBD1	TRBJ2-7	TGTGCCAGCAGCTTAGGACAGGCTACCGCGACCTACGAGCAGTACTTC	CASSLGQATATYEQYF
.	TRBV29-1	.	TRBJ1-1	TGCAGCGTTGAAGATCAGGGTGGACCCCCACTTAAGGCTTTCTTT	CSVEDQGGPPLKAFF
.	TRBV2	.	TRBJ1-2	TGTGCCAGCAGTGGGACAGACGTTAACTATGGCTACACCTTC	CASSGTDVNYGYTF
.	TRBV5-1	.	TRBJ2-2	TGCGCCAGCAGCTTGGTCACAGGGTACCCCGGGGAGCTGTTTTTT	CASSLVTGYPGELFF
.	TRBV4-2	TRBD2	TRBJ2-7	TGTGCCAGCAGCCAAGGACTAGCGGGGAACTACGAGCAGTACTTC	CASSQGLAGNYEQYF
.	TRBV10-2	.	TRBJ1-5	TGCGCCAGCAGTGAGGCGGGTAGCAATCAGCCCCAGCATTTT	CASSEAGSNQPQHF
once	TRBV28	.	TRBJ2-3	TGTGCCAGCAGTTTATCGCCGACAATGCCTAGCACAGATACGCAGTATTTT	CASSLSPTMPSTDTQYF
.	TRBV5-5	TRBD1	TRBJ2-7	TGTGCCAGCGGGAAACAGGGGGAAGTGTACGAGCAGTACTTC	CASGKQGEVYEQYF
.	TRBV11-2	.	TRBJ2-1	TGTGCCAGCAGCTTAACTCTCCAGGATGAGCAGTTCTTC	CASSLTLQDEQFF
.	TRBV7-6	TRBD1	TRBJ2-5	TGTGCCAGCAGCCCCCTCGGGACAGGAGACCAAGAGACCCAGTACTTC	CASSPLGTGDQETQYF
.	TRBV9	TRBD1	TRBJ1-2	TGTGCCAGCAGCCTAGGGGGCTACTATGGCTACACCTTC	CASSLGGYYGYTF
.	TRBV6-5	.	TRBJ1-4	TGTGCCAGCAGTTATAACCAGGCAAATGAAAAACTGTTTTTT	CASSYNQANEKLFF
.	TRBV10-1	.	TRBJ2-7	TGCGCCAGCAGTCAGGACGAGCAGTACTTC	CASSQDEQYF
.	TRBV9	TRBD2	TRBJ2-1	TGTGCCAGCAGCTCCAGGACTAGCGGGGGGAGTGAGCAGTTCTTC	CASSSRTSGGSEQFF
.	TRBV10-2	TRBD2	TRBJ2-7	TGCGCCAGCATGGCGGGGACTAGCTACGAGCAGTACTTC	CASMAGTSYEQYF
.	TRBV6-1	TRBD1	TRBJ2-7	TGTGCCAGCAGTGAACTCGGGGACAGGGCGTACGAGCAGTACTTC	CASSELGDRAYEQYF
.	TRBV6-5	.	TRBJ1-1	TGTGCCAGCAGCTCCAGGAATCACCTCGCTGAAGCTTTCTTT	CASSSRNHLAEAFF